This T cell receptor beta chain appears in the sequencing data of a study of blood T cell repertoires in COVID-19. Germline values: CDR1 SGHRS, CDR2 YFSETQ. V shed 4 bases, J shed 4 bases, and the junction held 3 bases outside the gene matches. The CDR3 is made up of 15 amino acids. Generated by immunoSEQ multiplex PCR, the TCRdb table keeps only in-frame clones and is missing some. Of approximately 280,000 clones listed, 80% to 85% are singletons. This clonotype was obtained from a man between 35 and 55 years old who had been exposed to COVID-19. The chain couples TRBV5-1 to TRBJ2-2; TRBD2 agrees at 11 bases. The sequencing input was PBMCs or T cells enriched from blood (not recorded which). CDR3 sequence: CASSPTSGATGELFF. CDR3 nucleotides: TGCGCCAGCAGCCCGACTAGCGGGGCCACCGGGGAGCTGTTTTTT.